This T cell receptor beta chain was profiled in a study of blood T cells in healthy people across ages. Study outcomes and limitations: As naive T cell percentage varied, TCR beta diversity correlated strongly with it.

About this clonotype itself: The antigen is not known.

A sample-barcoded 5' primer and a J-beta primer mix were used in a second PCR of about 7 to 12 cycles. A template-switch adaptor that had 12 random nucleotides put a tag on each cDNA molecule. TCRdb called the 5' RACE reads again in MiXCR, with one record for every CDR3 protein. The data hold hundreds of thousands of distinct CDR3 sequences, with about 61% observed a single time. Staff drew about 10 milliliters of peripheral blood from each donor. The sequence derives from a man aged 40-49 years in good health. The sample consisted of blood.

CDR3 in amino acids: CASDRDRRGLSSYEQYF. The DNA for the CDR3 is TGTGCCAGCGATCGGGACAGGCGGGGCCTAAGCTCCTACGAGCAGTACTTC. The rearrangement uses TRBV2 and TRBJ2-7; TRBD1 aligns across 8 bases. The germline gives CDR1 SNHLY, CDR2 FYNNEI. The CDR3 has 17 amino acids. J lost 0 bases, V lost 8 bases, and 15 bases had no gene match.